This T cell receptor beta chain was obtained from a study of shared clonotypes between healthy human individuals. The authors divided CD4+ cells into CD45RA+ naive and CD45RA-negative memory subsets. The CDR3 covers 14 residues. CDR1 is MNHNY, CDR2 SVGAGI, per germline (reference sequence). Germline trimming cut 5 bases from V and 0 bases from J; bases unmatched to any gene: 3. Sequencing was performed with immunoSEQ multiplex PCR; in TCRdb, only in-frame clones are kept and a portion is missing. The sample has over a million clones; 60% to 80% are singletons. The sequence derives from a man aged 18 to 29 in good health. The chain is built from TRBV6-6 and TRBJ2-7, with 8 nucleotides matching TRBD2. Sequencing was carried out using memory CD4+ T cells sorted from blood. Subset: CD45RA-negative fraction. The CDR3 reads CASSVLAGSYEQYF. In DNA form, the CDR3 reads TGTGCCAGCAGTGTGCTAGCGGGCTCCTACGAGCAGTACTTC.